Listed here are 2 T cell receptor beta chains from one sample, sequenced in a study of blood T cell repertoires in COVID-19. The protocol was immunoSEQ multiplex PCR, while the TCRdb copy is restricted to in-frame clones and leaves out a portion. The sample has roughly 100,000 clones; around 82% are singletons. Source material: peripheral blood. Every receptor here comes from a man in his sixties with acute or convalescent COVID-19.

Note on this clone: Here the CDR3 omits its conserved ending phenylalanine or tryptophan, so a read error is the likely source. Because the CDR3's place on the DNA is in doubt, the DNA is left out and the CDR3 is given as listed by TCRdb. The V call is TRBV21-1, the J call TRBJ1-2; the table's TRBD1 call for D was not verified on the DNA. TRBV21-1 has pseudogene status. The CDR3 is 9 amino acids in total, end residues counted. Here the CDR3 reads CASSKKGPS.

The chain uses TRBV18 and TRBJ1-2; a possible D gene is TRBD1 (5 bases). Germline V gives CDR1 KGHSH, CDR2 LQKENI. With 3 bases removed from V and 3 bases from J, the gap between germline ends came to 14 bases. The CDR3 spans 15 residues. The DNA of the CDR3 is TGTGCCAGCTCACCGCAAGTGGGGCAGGACTATGGCTACACCTTC. This codes for CASSPQVGQDYGYTF.